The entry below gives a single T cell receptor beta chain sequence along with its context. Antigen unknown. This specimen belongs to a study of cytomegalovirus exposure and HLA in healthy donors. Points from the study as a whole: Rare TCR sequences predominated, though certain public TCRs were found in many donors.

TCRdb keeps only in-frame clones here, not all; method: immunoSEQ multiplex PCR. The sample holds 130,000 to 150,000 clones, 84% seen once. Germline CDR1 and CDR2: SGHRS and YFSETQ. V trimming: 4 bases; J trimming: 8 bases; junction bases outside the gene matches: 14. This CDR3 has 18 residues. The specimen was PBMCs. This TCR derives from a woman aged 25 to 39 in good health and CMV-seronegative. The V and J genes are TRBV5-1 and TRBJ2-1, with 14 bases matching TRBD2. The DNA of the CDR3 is TGCGCCAGCAGCCCGGGACTAGCGGGAGTACCAGACACCCATGAGCAGTTCTTC. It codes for CASSPGLAGVPDTHEQFF.